A single sample is the source of the 2 T cell receptor beta chains below, sequenced in a study of brain metastases from non-small cell lung cancer. This table comes from immunoSEQ multiplex PCR, and its TCRdb copy is limited to in-frame clones, with some not included. The table includes about 2,000 clones, 91% detected once. Sequenced: primary lung tumor tissue. These receptor sequences come from a donor at least 40 years old with non-small cell lung cancer.

This clone was detected once. V gene TRBV6-5 combines with J gene TRBJ2-2; 9 bases line up with TRBD1. The trim removed 7 bases at V and 5 bases at J, leaving 5 bases unmatched. The CDR3 has 14 residues. The germline V gene has CDR1 MNHEY and CDR2 SVGAGI. The CDR3 spells CASKGTGRTGELFF. The CDR3 DNA reads as TGTGCCAGCAAGGGGACAGGGCGGACCGGGGAGCTGTTTTTT.

The V and J genes are TRBV14 and TRBJ2-7, with D perhaps matching TRBD1 (5 bases). This CDR3 has 15 amino acids. The V end lost 3 bases, the J end lost 1 base, and 13 bases lay between the germline ends. Per germline, CDR1 SGHDN and CDR2 FVKESK. CDR3 nucleotides: TGTGCCAGCAGCCACACAGGATCACGATCCTACGAGCAGTACTTC. Protein sequence: CASSHTGSRSYEQYF.